The clone carrying this T cell receptor (beta chain) was found a few times. Its antigen is as yet unknown. V gave up 2 bases and J gave up 5 bases, with 9 bases separating them. Looked up from germline, CDR1 is SGDLS and CDR2 is YYNGEE. The CDR3 runs 13 residues. This sample is drawn from a study of blood T cells in healthy people across ages. Study outcomes and limitations: TCR beta diversity, measured per million T cells, fell in a roughly linear way with age.

Through a sample-barcoded 5' primer and a J-beta primer mix, a second PCR was run for roughly 7 to 11 cycles. Tags on each cDNA molecule came from a template-switch adaptor with 12 random nucleotides. MiXCR was run by TCRdb on the 5' RACE reads, yielding one entry per CDR3 protein. The sample holds about 830,000 distinct CDR3 sequences, around two thirds seen once. This TCR was sampled from a young man in good health. The sample was blood. J is TRBJ2-3 and V is TRBV9, with D hard to call. DNA for the CDR3: TGTGCCAGCAGCGTGCAAGCTGGAGATACGCAGTATTTT. Amino acids: CASSVQAGDTQYF.